This T cell receptor (beta chain) was obtained from a study of T cell changes during pregnancy in multiple sclerosis. TCRdb's table, derived via immunoSEQ multiplex PCR, lists solely in-frame clones and lacks some. There are approximately 60,000 clones in the sample; about 93% occur only once, and 2.5% to 4% lies in the top ten. This CDR3 has 15 residues. V shed 6 bases, J shed 0 bases, and the junction held 5 bases outside the gene matches. Looked up from germline, CDR1 is MNHEY and CDR2 is SVGAGI. The source was CD8+ T cells from peripheral blood mononuclear cells, collected in the second trimester of pregnancy. The clonotype comes from a female donor with multiple sclerosis, enrolled in a pregnancy study. The rearrangement joins TRBV6-5 to TRBJ2-3; 8 nucleotides align to TRBD2. CDR3 loop: CASSPGLASTDTQYF. Written as DNA, the CDR3 is TGTGCCAGCAGCCCTGGACTAGCTAGCACAGATACGCAGTATTTT.